The clone carrying this T cell receptor beta chain occurred a few times. This entry comes from a study of blood T cell repertoires in COVID-19. On the study more broadly: Some COVID-19 samples were acute and others convalescent; all came from the United States, Italy and Spain.

Recruits, aged roughly 18 to 90 years, lived in 24 US areas. Cohort assignment relied on participant-reported clinical history. Measured with immunoSEQ multiplex PCR; TCRdb has only the in-frame clones, and not every one. The table lists 260,000 or so clones, approximately 88% of them singletons, with 0.95% to 1.5% in the top ten. The germline V gene has CDR1 SGHRS and CDR2 YFSETQ. Trimming at V came to 4 bases and at J to 6 bases, leaving 9 bases not matched to a gene. CDR3 length: 17 amino acids. The rearrangement uses TRBV5-1 and TRBJ2-1, with TRBD2 matching over 14 bases. The TCR sequence derives from a woman between 40 and 50 years old with acute COVID-19. What was sequenced was PBMCs or T cells enriched from blood (not recorded which). The CDR3 loop reads CASSQGLAGVWVNEQFF. The CDR3 region has the DNA TGCGCCAGCAGCCAGGGACTAGCGGGAGTCTGGGTCAATGAGCAGTTCTTC.